This is a list of T cell receptor beta chains from one sample in a study of CD8 T cells in ankylosing spondylitis. Using its own MiXCR run on the 5' RACE reads, TCRdb lists one record per CDR3 protein. The data show approximately 110,000 distinct CDR3 sequences, approximately 25% seen once. The specimen was synovial fluid, either unsorted or a sorted T cell fraction (not recorded which). These receptors were taken from a male donor with ankylosing spondylitis. CDR3s include the opening cysteine and the closing phenylalanine or tryptophan. The D gene is left open where the match is weak. Not all rows give a size; the values are once, few, many and, for expanded clones, a class.

j_gene	d_gene	abundance	v_gene	CDR3nt	CDR3aa
TRBJ2-1	TRBD2	many	TRBV12-3/TRBV12-4	TGTGCCAGCAGTTTAGGAGGCGGGAGTAACAATGAGCAGTTCTTC	CASSLGGGSNNEQFF
TRBJ2-3	TRBD2	-	TRBV9	TGTGCCAGCAGCGTAGCGCGGGAGAAAGATACGCAGTATTTT	CASSVAREKDTQYF
TRBJ2-2	-	-	TRBV27	TGTGCCAGCAGTAGGTCAGGGAATGTCGGGGAGCTGTTTTTT	CASSRSGNVGELFF
TRBJ2-3	-	many	TRBV7-8	TGTGCCAGCAGCCAGTTGGGAGATACGCAGTATTTT	CASSQLGDTQYF
TRBJ2-1	TRBD2	-	TRBV7-9	TGTGCCAGCAGCTTTGTAGCGGGAGGGCCAGGCAATGAGCAGTTCTTC	CASSFVAGGPGNEQFF
TRBJ2-3	-	-	TRBV7-9	TGTGCCAGCAGCTTAGTTCGGGAGGATACGCAGTATTTT	CASSLVREDTQYF
TRBJ2-5	TRBD2	few	TRBV20-1	TGCAGTGGGCTAGCGGGAGACCCGATGTCTAGATCCGAGACCCAGTACTTC	CSGLAGDPMSRSETQYF
TRBJ2-7	-	-	TRBV20-1	TGCAGTGCTAGAGATCTTAAGCGCGGTACCTACGAGCAGTACTTC	CSARDLKRGTYEQYF
TRBJ1-5	-	few	TRBV20-1	TGCAGTGCTAGCCAAGGGGGAGGTTGGAATCAGCCCCAGCATTTT	CSASQGGGWNQPQHF
TRBJ2-3	TRBD1	few	TRBV5-1	TGCGCCAGCAGCTCCGGACAGGCTATTACACCTGATTACACAGATACGCAGTATTTT	CASSSGQAITPDYTDTQYF
TRBJ2-3	TRBD2	-	TRBV20-1	TGCAGTGCCCCCGCACTAGCGGGAGGGTACACAGATACGCAGTATTTT	CSAPALAGGYTDTQYF
TRBJ2-2	-	-	TRBV5-4	TGTGCCAGCAGCTTGGAACCTACACGGGCCCGGGGCGGGGAGCTGTTTTTT	CASSLEPTRARGGELFF
TRBJ2-1	-	-	TRBV20-1	TGCAGTGAAACGGCCCGCTCCTACAATGAGCAGTTCTTC	CSETARSYNEQFF
TRBJ2-4	TRBD1	medium-sized	TRBV11-1	TGTGCCAGCAGTACCGGGACAGGGAACATTCAGTACTTC	CASSTGTGNIQYF
TRBJ2-1	-	many	TRBV29-1	TGCAGCGTTGGGGACCTCCGGGAGCAGTTCTTC	CSVGDLREQFF
TRBJ2-5	TRBD1	-	TRBV24-1	TGTGCCACCAGTGAGAGTGGGACAGGGGCCAGGGAGACCCAGTACTTC	CATSESGTGARETQYF
TRBJ2-5	-	-	TRBV5-6	TGTGCCAGCAGCTTGACAGGGCGTTTCCAAGAGACCCAGTACTTC	CASSLTGRFQETQYF
TRBJ2-5	-	many	TRBV20-1	TGCAGTGCTCAGAGATGGGGGGTCCCATCGGGGAAAGAGACCCAGTACTTC	CSAQRWGVPSGKETQYF
TRBJ2-1	-	-	TRBV20-1	TGCAGTGCCCTGGGGAATGAGCAGTTCTTC	CSALGNEQFF
TRBJ2-2	-	-	TRBV19	TGTGCCAGTAGTCTAAACCGGGACATGCACGGGGAGCTGTTTTTT	CASSLNRDMHGELFF
TRBJ1-1	TRBD1	-	TRBV7-9	TGTGCCAGCAGCCCCGGGACAGAGTACACTGAAGCTTTCTTT	CASSPGTEYTEAFF
TRBJ2-5	TRBD1	few	TRBV7-2	TGTGCCAGCAGCCGGGACAGGAGGGAGACCCAGTACTTC	CASSRDRRETQYF
TRBJ2-1	TRBD2	few	TRBV12-3/TRBV12-4	TGTGCCAGCACCCCTCAGCGGGTATTAGCGGGAGAGCCGGATGAGCAGTTCTTC	CASTPQRVLAGEPDEQFF
TRBJ2-3	-	few	TRBV5-1	TGCGCCAGCAGCTTGGTACCGGTCCCGGGAGATACGCAGTATTTT	CASSLVPVPGDTQYF
TRBJ2-2	-	-	TRBV12-3/TRBV12-4	TGTGCCAGCAGTTTGGCGGAGGCGGTGTTTTTT	CASSLAEAVFF
TRBJ2-1	-	-	TRBV11-3	TGTGCCAGCAGGAGAGACAATGAGCAGTTCTTC	CASRRDNEQFF
TRBJ1-1	-	-	TRBV7-9	TGTGCCAGCAGCTTAAACGGTGAAGCTTTCTTT	CASSLNGEAFF
TRBJ2-5	TRBD1	-	TRBV2	TGTGCCAGCCAGGGGGCCCAAGAGACCCAGTACTTC	CASQGAQETQYF
TRBJ2-3	TRBD2	few	TRBV12-3/TRBV12-4	TGTGCCAGCACCCGCCGAGCGGGGAGCACAGATACGCAGTATTTT	CASTRRAGSTDTQYF
TRBJ2-1	TRBD2	-	TRBV20-1	TGCAGTGCTAGAGATCAAGGACTAGCGACCAATGAGCAGTTCTTC	CSARDQGLATNEQFF
TRBJ2-1	-	few	TRBV5-1	TGCGCCAGCAGCTTGGGACTTCAAGGTAATGAGCAGTTCTTC	CASSLGLQGNEQFF
TRBJ2-7	-	few	TRBV6-1	TGTGCCAGCAGTGCGCCTGGGGGACGGAGCTACGAGCAGTACTTC	CASSAPGGRSYEQYF
TRBJ2-1	TRBD1	many	TRBV11-3	TGTGCCAGCAGCTCCCGGGCAGGGGGCACCTACAATGAGCAGTTCTTC	CASSSRAGGTYNEQFF
TRBJ2-6	-	many	TRBV7-8	TGTGCCAGCAGCTCTTTACTCGACAGGAACGTCCTGACTTTC	CASSSLLDRNVLTF
TRBJ1-5	-	-	TRBV3-1	TGTGCCAGCAGCCCTGGTCGGGGCGGCAATCAGCCCCAGCATTTT	CASSPGRGGNQPQHF
TRBJ2-7	TRBD2	-	TRBV20-1	TGCAGTGCTTCTGGGACTAGCGGGAGTGACGAGCAGTACTTC	CSASGTSGSDEQYF
TRBJ2-2	-	-	TRBV9	TGTGCCAGCAGCGTAGGAATAGGGGTCGGGGAGCTGTTTTTT	CASSVGIGVGELFF
TRBJ1-2	TRBD1	few	TRBV24-1	TGTGCCACCAGTGACGAGACAGGGTTTAATGGCTACACCTTC	CATSDETGFNGYTF
TRBJ2-7	TRBD2	few	TRBV5-1	TGCGCCAGCAGCTTGGATAGCGGGGGGACCGGCGAGCAGTACTTC	CASSLDSGGTGEQYF
TRBJ2-5	-	-	TRBV20-1	TGCAGTGCTAGAGATCCGGTTTGGGTCCCGATGGGAGAGACCCAGTACTTC	CSARDPVWVPMGETQYF
TRBJ2-1	TRBD2	few	TRBV20-1	TGCAGTGCTCCTCAGATGGGGACTAGCGGGAGCCGGTACAATGAGCAGTTCTTC	CSAPQMGTSGSRYNEQFF
TRBJ2-1	TRBD2	few	TRBV11-3	TGTGCCAGCAGCCCGGGGCGGGAGCGGCCCTACAATGAGCAGTTCTTC	CASSPGRERPYNEQFF
TRBJ2-1	-	-	TRBV12-3/TRBV12-4	TGTGCCAGCCGGAGGGAGGATGCCTACAATGAGCAGTTCTTC	CASRREDAYNEQFF
TRBJ2-1	-	few	TRBV12-3/TRBV12-4	TGTGCCAGCACACAGTGGGCAGGGAACAATGAGCAGTTCTTC	CASTQWAGNNEQFF
TRBJ2-3	-	-	TRBV11-2	TGTGCCAGCAGCTTAGGGGGGCAGACGCAGTATTTT	CASSLGGQTQYF
TRBJ2-1	-	-	TRBV12-3/TRBV12-4	TGTGCCAGCGATCGGGGGTCATCCTACAATGAGCAGTTCTTC	CASDRGSSYNEQFF
TRBJ2-5	-	once	TRBV20-1	TGCAGTGCTAGCCCGGGCCTGCCCGGCGAGACCCAGTACTTC	CSASPGLPGETQYF
TRBJ2-2	-	-	TRBV9	TGTGCCAGCAGCAAGACTGACGCGAACACCGGGGAGCTGTTTTTT	CASSKTDANTGELFF
TRBJ1-2	TRBD1	-	TRBV29-1	TGCAGCGTTGAAGTAAACAGGGGCTATGGCTACACCTTC	CSVEVNRGYGYTF
TRBJ1-2	-	-	TRBV7-2	TGTGCCAGCAGCTTAGACGCAGGCGAGAACTATGGCTACACCTTC	CASSLDAGENYGYTF
TRBJ2-7	-	many	TRBV12-3/TRBV12-4	TGTGCCAGCAGGGGGGGTACAGGGTTAGGGTACGAGCAGTACTTC	CASRGGTGLGYEQYF
TRBJ1-5	-	many	TRBV4-1	TGCGCCAGCAGCCAAGTGCCGGGGGAAGCTCAGCCCCAGCATTTT	CASSQVPGEAQPQHF
TRBJ2-5	-	few	TRBV6-5	TGTGCCAGCAGTCACCAGGCTAGCCTTCAAGAGACCCAGTACTTC	CASSHQASLQETQYF
TRBJ1-5	-	-	TRBV6-1	TGTGCCAGCAATCCTGGAGCGGTCAATCAGCCCCAGCATTTT	CASNPGAVNQPQHF
TRBJ2-3	-	many	TRBV10-3	TGTGCCATCAGTGAGTCCTACGGAGCCACAGATACGCAGTATTTT	CAISESYGATDTQYF
TRBJ1-3	TRBD1	-	TRBV5-1	TGCGCCAGCAGCTCCGAGACAGGGACGAGGAACACCATATATTTT	CASSSETGTRNTIYF
TRBJ1-1	TRBD1	-	TRBV5-1	TGCGCCAGCAGCACGACTACAGGGGGCACTGAAGCTTTCTTT	CASSTTTGGTEAFF
TRBJ2-1	TRBD2	medium-sized	TRBV2	TGTGCCAGCATCCCGGGACTAGCGGGATATGAGCAGTTCTTC	CASIPGLAGYEQFF
TRBJ2-1	TRBD2	many	TRBV3-1	TGTGCCAGCAGCCAAGACGGGAGGAGCTACAATGAGCAGTTCTTC	CASSQDGRSYNEQFF
TRBJ2-3	TRBD2	few	TRBV2	TGTGCCAGCAGGGGGAGGCTAGCGGGAGAAGATACGCAGTATTTT	CASRGRLAGEDTQYF